The 12 T cell receptor beta chains reported below all come from one sample, sequenced in a study of radiotherapy plus CTLA-4 blockade in lung cancer. Only in-frame clones appear in the TCRdb table, and some are missing; sequencing was by immunoSEQ multiplex PCR. The table includes 60,000 to 70,000 clones, around four fifths detected once. The sequencing here drew on peripheral blood, taken from a patient treated with radiotherapy plus ipilimumab. The receptors were sampled from a human donor with non-small cell lung cancer who had a partial response to radiotherapy plus ipilimumab.

This chain uses TRBV28 with TRBJ2-4; D gene uncertain. The germline V and J ends were trimmed by 3 bases and 0 bases, with 15 bases remaining between them. The CDR3 consists of 17 residues. The germline CDR1 and CDR2 sequences are MDHEN and SYDVKM. The CDR3 sequence is CASSFSYGGEAKNIQYF. In DNA, the CDR3 is TGTGCCAGCAGTTTCTCTTACGGTGGTGAAGCCAAAAACATTCAGTACTTC.

The J gene is TRBJ1-3, the V gene TRBV4-1; a weak D match, TRBD1 (5 bases). The germline V and J ends were trimmed by 1 base and 6 bases, with 10 bases remaining between them. The CDR3 contains 14 residues. Germline V gene lookup returns CDR1 MGHRA and CDR2 YSYEKL. CDR3 in amino acids: CASSQGSTENTIYF. Written as DNA, the CDR3 is TGCGCCAGCAGCCAAGGGTCGACAGAAAACACCATATATTTT.

The chain has TRBV10-3 and TRBJ1-2; TRBD1 matches 8 bases. The CDR3 is 14 residues long. Germline V gene data show CDR1 as ENHRY and CDR2 as SYGVKD. The J segment lost 6 bases and the V segment lost 7 bases, leaving 10 bases of the junction unmatched. Here the CDR3 DNA reads TGTGCCATCACGAGGACAGGGTTGGAAGATGGCTACACCTTC. It codes for CAITRTGLEDGYTF.

V and J are TRBV28 and TRBJ1-3, with a tentative D call TRBD1 (6 bases). This CDR3 contains 19 residues. Germline loops: CDR1 MDHEN, CDR2 SYDVKM. Trimming shortened V by 1 base and J by 0 bases, and 19 bases separated the two germline ends. DNA of the CDR3: TGTGCCAGCAGTTTATTACAGGGTAGAACCGGGAACTCTGGAAACACCATATATTTT. Its translation is CASSLLQGRTGNSGNTIYF.

This clone was counted only a few times. The chain recombines TRBV7-2 with TRBJ1-5; D unclear. The V and J ends lost 2 bases and 7 bases respectively, with 6 bases between them. The length of the CDR3 is 12 residues. Germline assignment: CDR1 SGHTA and CDR2 FQGNSA. CDR3 sequence reads: CASSLTVQPQHF. Written as DNA, the CDR3 is TGTGCCAGCAGCTTAACGGTCCAGCCCCAGCATTTT.

This clone was observed a single time. Because the CDR3's place on the DNA is in doubt, the DNA is left out and the CDR3 is given as listed by TCRdb. The gene calls are TRBV10-2 and TRBJ1-5. Termini included, the CDR3 measures 14 amino acids. The germline V gene encodes CDR1 WSHSY and CDR2 SAAADI. CDR3 amino acids: CASSTSRLNQPQHF.

The chain uses TRBV27 and TRBJ2-7; TRBD2 agrees at 11 bases. This CDR3 region has 16 residues. The ends lost 3 bases at V and 0 bases at J; junction bases unmatched: 4. CDR1 MNHEY and CDR2 SMNVEV come from the germline V gene (reference sequence). For the CDR3, the DNA is TGTGCCAGCAGTTTGTTAGCGGGAGGGGCCTCCTACGAGCAGTACTTC. Translated: CASSLLAGGASYEQYF.

This sequence joins TRBV19 and TRBJ1-5, with 7 bases that match TRBD1. The CDR3 consists of 14 residues. Germline V gives CDR1 LNHDA, CDR2 SQIVND (reference sequence). After removal of 3 bases from V and 4 bases from J, the junction contained 3 bases not matched to a gene. Here the CDR3 reads CASSIGTDNQPQHF. The CDR3 nucleotides are TGTGCCAGTAGTATCGGGACAGATAATCAGCCCCAGCATTTT.

This chain uses TRBV5-4 with TRBJ2-1; TRBD2 aligns across 7 bases. CDR1 and CDR2 from the germline V gene are SGHNT and YYREEE (reference sequence). Trimming at V came to 4 bases and at J to 2 bases, leaving 6 bases not matched to a gene. This CDR3 contains 15 residues. The CDR3 reads CASSPASGPYNEQFF. The CDR3 nucleotides are TGTGCCAGCAGCCCCGCTAGCGGCCCCTACAATGAGCAGTTCTTC. Looking up the rest from reference TRBV5-4 and TRBJ2-1 gives the full variable domain: ETGVTQSPTHLIKTRGQQVTLRCSSQSGHNTVSWYQQALGQGPQFIFQYYREEENGRGNFPPRFSGLQFPNYSSELNVNALELDDSALYLCASSPASGPYNEQFFGPGTRLTVL.

This clone was counted a few times. The chain joins TRBV15 to TRBJ2-7; perhaps TRBD1 as D (5 bases). V was pared by 1 base and J by 4 bases, with 17 bases between. CDR1 and CDR2 (germline): LNHNV, YYDKDF (reference sequence). CDR3 length: 16 amino acids. DNA for the CDR3: TGTGCCACCAGCAGAGGGGGTGGGGCGAGCGCTTACGAGCAGTACTTC. Amino acid sequence: CATSRGGGASAYEQYF.

The rearrangement links TRBV7-7 to TRBJ2-1; 10 bases are shared with TRBD2. The CDR3 contains 15 residues. Germline values: CDR1 SSHAT, CDR2 FNYEAQ (reference sequence). J lost 4 bases, V lost 5 bases, and 5 bases had no gene match. For the CDR3, the DNA is TGTGCCAGCAGCCCCGGGACTAGCGTATACAATGAGCAGTTCTTC. It yields the protein CASSPGTSVYNEQFF.

V usage is TRBV28 and J usage is TRBJ2-7, with D possibly being TRBD1 (6 bases). This CDR3 is 15 amino acids long. Germline-derived CDR1 and CDR2 are MDHEN and SYDVKM. Trimming removed 3 bases from V and 0 bases from J, with 12 bases in between. The CDR3 coding sequence is TGTGCCAGCAGTTTCCCCACAGGGACCTCCTACGAGCAGTACTTC. It codes for CASSFPTGTSYEQYF.